The 21 T cell receptor beta chains presented below share a single source sample, sequenced in a study of blood T cell repertoires in COVID-19. Libraries were prepared by immunoSEQ multiplex PCR; TCRdb keeps only in-frame clonotypes and omits some of them. The data contain 250,000 to 300,000 clones, approximately 85% of them singletons. Source material: PBMCs or T cells enriched from blood (not recorded which). Source of these receptors: a woman aged 25 to 39 who had recovered from COVID-19.

This sequence joins TRBV11-2 and TRBJ2-6, with D tentatively TRBD2 (6 bases). CDR1 and CDR2 (germline): SGHAT, FQNNGV. Between the trimmed V and J ends, which lost 1 base and 1 base, there was a span of 14 bases. The CDR3 runs 18 residues. As DNA, the CDR3 is TGTGCCAGCAGCTTAGCTTCGGGACTGATTTCTGGGGCCAACGTCCTGACTTTC. It is translated as CASSLASGLISGANVLTF. Together with reference TRBV11-2 and TRBJ2-6, the CDR3 gives the full variable domain: EAGVAQSPRYKIIEKRQSVAFWCNPISGHATLYWYQQILGQGPKLLIQFQNNGVVDDSQLPKDRFSAERLKGVDSTLKIQPAKLEDSAVYLCASSLASGLISGANVLTFGAGSRLTVL.

This sequence joins TRBV27 and TRBJ1-1; TRBD1 agrees at 7 bases. The CDR3 is 14 residues long. The V gene's germline CDR1 is MNHEY and CDR2 SMNVEV (reference sequence). Trimming at V came to 7 bases and at J to 1 base, leaving 6 bases not matched to a gene. In DNA, the CDR3 is TGTGCCAGCAAACCGACAGGGCCGAACACTGAAGCTTTCTTT. Translation: CASKPTGPNTEAFF.

The genes are TRBV3-1 (or the pseudogene TRBV3-2) and TRBJ2-1; maybe TRBD2 (5 bases). V lost 5 bases to trimming and J lost 5 bases, with 10 bases between them. CDR3 length: 13 residues. Per germline, CDR1 LGHDT and CDR2 YNNKEL (reference sequence). CDR3 coding DNA: TGTGCCAGCAGCTCCCTCGGGGACAATGAGCAGTTCTTC. Its protein is CASSSLGDNEQFF.

CDR3 nucleotide sequence: TGTGCCAGCAGCTCGGTCGGTACAGTCGAGCAGTACTTC. Translation: CASSSVGTVEQYF. The genes are TRBV11-3 and TRBJ2-7, with D unclear. The germline V and J ends were trimmed by 4 bases and 6 bases, with 13 bases remaining between them. This CDR3 contains 13 residues. Germline CDR1 reads SGHNT; CDR2 reads YENEEA.

This clone was observed once. The V gene is TRBV9, the J gene TRBJ1-3; 7 nucleotides agree with TRBD1. Germline V gives CDR1 SGDLS, CDR2 YYNGEE. V lost 3 bases, J lost 3 bases, and 9 bases stayed unmatched. The CDR3 runs to 16 residues. The CDR3 DNA sequence: TGTGCCAGCAGCGCAGAGCAGACAGGGCTTGGAAACACCATATATTTT. As protein: CASSAEQTGLGNTIYF.

This rearrangement joins TRBV5-1 to TRBJ1-1, with 7 nucleotides matching TRBD1. The trim removed 4 bases at V and 2 bases at J, leaving 8 bases unmatched. CDR1 is SGHRS, CDR2 YFSETQ, per germline. The CDR3 spans 15 residues. The chain's CDR3 is CASSRGTVFNTEAFF. The CDR3 DNA reads TGCGCCAGCAGCAGGGGGACAGTATTTAACACTGAAGCTTTCTTT.

The chain uses TRBV11-2 and TRBJ2-3; TRBD2 matches at 10 bases. Germline CDR1 SGHAT, CDR2 FQNNGV. V trimming: 3 bases; J trimming: 8 bases; junction bases outside the gene matches: 5. The length of the CDR3 is 14 residues. CDR3 residues: CASSLTLAGATQYF. As DNA, the CDR3 is TGTGCCAGCAGCTTGACCCTAGCGGGGGCTACGCAGTATTTT.

The chain recombines TRBV14 with TRBJ1-2; 8 bases line up with TRBD1. With V trimmed by 2 bases and J by 8 bases, 10 bases remained unmatched. From germline, CDR1 is SGHDN and CDR2 FVKESK. This CDR3 is built from 15 residues. For the CDR3, the DNA is TGTGCCAGCAGCCAATTCGGACAGGGCTTTGGAGGCTACACCTTC. Translated: CASSQFGQGFGGYTF.

The chain's CDR3 is CATQPGLAGVGEETQYF. In DNA form, the CDR3 reads TGTGCCACCCAACCGGGACTAGCGGGAGTAGGGGAAGAGACCCAGTACTTC. This chain uses TRBV15 with TRBJ2-5; 14 bases line up with TRBD2. Trimming cost V 8 bases and J 3 bases; bases outside gene matches: 11. The germline CDR1 and CDR2 sequences are LNHNV and YYDKDF (reference sequence). The CDR3 consists of 17 residues.

As DNA, the CDR3 is TGTGCCACCAGTGACTGGACAGGTGGTTCCTACAATGAGCAGTTCTTC. As protein: CATSDWTGGSYNEQFF. The J gene is TRBJ2-1, the V gene TRBV24-1; the match to TRBD1 covers 7 bases. Trimming at V came to 4 bases and at J to 1 base, leaving 6 bases not matched to a gene. Germline CDR1 reads KGHDR; CDR2 reads SFDVKD. This CDR3 has 16 amino acids.

The CDR3, as DNA: TGTGCCAGCAGCTTAGGGACAGGGAATGAAAAACTGTTTTTT. Its protein product is CASSLGTGNEKLFF. The V call is TRBV7-6, the J call TRBJ1-4; 8 nucleotides match TRBD1. V lost 1 base, J lost 5 bases, and 0 bases stayed unmatched. This CDR3 comprises 14 residues. CDR1 and CDR2 (germline): SGHVS, FNYEAQ.

The rearrangement joins TRBV7-9 to TRBJ2-1; 7 bases map to TRBD2. Per the germline V gene, CDR1 is SEHNR and CDR2 is FQNEAQ (reference sequence). V lost 8 bases, J lost 9 bases, and 7 bases stayed unmatched. The CDR3 has 12 amino acids. The CDR3 sequence is CASRGGRIEQFF. CDR3 bases: TGTGCCAGCCGGGGCGGGAGAATTGAGCAGTTCTTC.

The chain joins TRBV7-2 to TRBJ1-2; D not resolved. The germline V gene encodes CDR1 SGHTA and CDR2 FQGNSA. The CDR3 has 11 amino acids. Trimming pared 5 bases from V and 7 bases from J, leaving 8 bases between. The chain's CDR3 is CASSPTVGYTF. CDR3 bases: TGTGCCAGCAGCCCTACAGTTGGCTACACCTTC.

This clone was counted once. The V gene is TRBV7-3, the J gene TRBJ2-3, with 7 bases identical to TRBD1. This CDR3 comprises 15 residues. Germline V gene data show CDR1 as SGHTA and CDR2 as FQGTGA. V was pared by 2 bases and J by 4 bases, with 6 bases of the junction left unmatched. The CDR3 DNA follows: TGTGCCAGCAGCTTAGGGACAGTCCGGCCAGATACGCAGTATTTT. Its protein is CASSLGTVRPDTQYF.

There are a few counts of this clone. V is TRBV6-2 or TRBV6-3 and J is TRBJ2-4; D unresolved. Trimming cost V 3 bases and J 0 bases, with 9 bases left between them. The length of the CDR3 is 15 residues. Germline V CDR1 and CDR2: MNHEY, SVGEGT. The CDR3 is CASSYLEIAKNIQYF. As DNA, the CDR3 is TGTGCCAGCAGTTATCTAGAAATAGCCAAAAACATTCAGTACTTC.

This clone was seen just once. The chain combines TRBV28 with TRBJ2-5; 13 bases agree with TRBD2. V shed 6 bases and J 9 bases; nucleotides not matched to a gene: 10. This CDR3 is 15 amino acids long. The germline V gene has CDR1 MDHEN and CDR2 SYDVKM. CDR3 nucleotide sequence: TGTGCCAGCAGCCGGACTAGCGGGGGCCCAGGGGCCCAGTACTTC. This codes for CASSRTSGGPGAQYF.

The chain couples TRBV6-2 or TRBV6-3 to TRBJ2-1; TRBD2 matches at 8 bases. Trimming at V came to 5 bases and at J to 2 bases, leaving 5 bases not matched to a gene. Germline assignment: CDR1 MNHEY and CDR2 SVGEGT. The CDR3 spans 15 residues. The CDR3 loop is CASSKKRGTYNEQFF. In DNA form, the CDR3 reads TGTGCCAGCAGTAAAAAGCGGGGGACCTACAATGAGCAGTTCTTC.

The J gene is TRBJ1-5, the V gene TRBV25-1, with 10 positions matching TRBD1. The junction had 11 bases not matched to a gene; V was cut back by 10 bases and J by 5 bases. CDR1 and CDR2 from the germline V gene are MGHDK and SYGVNS. This CDR3 has 15 amino acids. The CDR3 DNA is TGTGCCACCGAGGAAACCGGGACAGGGGATCAGCCCCAGCATTTT. This encodes CATEETGTGDQPQHF.

The rearrangement links TRBV18 to TRBJ2-3; D is unclear. Germline V lookup: CDR1 KGHSH, CDR2 LQKENI. V shed 0 bases and J shed 8 bases, with 9 bases lying between them. This CDR3 is built from 13 residues. The CDR3 here is CASSPPSEFTQYF. The CDR3, as DNA: TGTGCCAGCTCACCACCGAGTGAGTTTACGCAGTATTTT. The whole variable domain, filled in from reference TRBV18 and TRBJ2-3, reads NAGVMQNPRHLVRRRGQEARLRCSPMKGHSHVYWYRQLPEEGLKFMVYLQKENIIDESGMPKERFSAEFPKEGPSILRIQQVVRGDSAAYFCASSPPSEFTQYFGPGTRLTVL.

The chain uses TRBV7-9 and TRBJ2-3, with 8 bases fitting TRBD2. CDR3 length: 15 amino acids. Germline V CDR1 and CDR2: SEHNR, FQNEAQ (reference sequence). The V segment lost 6 bases and the J segment 4 bases; nucleotides outside the gene matches: 9. As DNA, the CDR3 is TGTGCCAGCAGGGACAGCGGGGGAGTCCCAGATACGCAGTATTTT. Its translation is CASRDSGGVPDTQYF.

The gene calls are TRBV7-3 and TRBJ2-7; a weak D match, TRBD1 (6 bases). The CDR3 totals 14 residues. With 1 base removed from V and 4 bases from J, the gap between germline ends came to 11 bases. The germline V gene encodes CDR1 SGHTA and CDR2 FQGTGA. CDR3 in DNA: TGTGCCAGCAGCTTAAAGGGTCAGGGGTACGAGCAGTACTTC. Its translation: CASSLKGQGYEQYF.